This record looks at one T cell receptor beta chain sequence and its context. TCRdb's copy holds only in-frame clones and misses some; the assay was immunoSEQ multiplex PCR. The table lists roughly 96,000 clones, about 92% of them singletons. The data originate from a study of PD-1 blockade in classical Hodgkin lymphoma. The sample's time point: cycle 4 day 1 (C4D1), after 6 weeks of nivolumab. Relapse was seen in all patients after autologous stem cell transplantation, and brentuximab vedotin exposure was variable. The source material was peripheral blood mononuclear cells (PBMCs), sampled before the fourth cycle of nivolumab. The TCR was taken from a human donor with classical Hodgkin lymphoma.

CDR3 protein: CASSPLAGGLLTADTQYF. The CDR3 DNA is TGTGCCAGCAGTCCACTAGCGGGAGGTCTCCTAACGGCAGATACGCAGTATTTT. The chain uses TRBV6-4 and TRBJ2-3; TRBD2 aligns across 12 bases. CDR3 length equals 18 residues. With 5 bases clipped from V and 4 bases from J, the junction kept 13 bases outside the gene matches. From germline, CDR1 is MRHNA and CDR2 SNTAGT.